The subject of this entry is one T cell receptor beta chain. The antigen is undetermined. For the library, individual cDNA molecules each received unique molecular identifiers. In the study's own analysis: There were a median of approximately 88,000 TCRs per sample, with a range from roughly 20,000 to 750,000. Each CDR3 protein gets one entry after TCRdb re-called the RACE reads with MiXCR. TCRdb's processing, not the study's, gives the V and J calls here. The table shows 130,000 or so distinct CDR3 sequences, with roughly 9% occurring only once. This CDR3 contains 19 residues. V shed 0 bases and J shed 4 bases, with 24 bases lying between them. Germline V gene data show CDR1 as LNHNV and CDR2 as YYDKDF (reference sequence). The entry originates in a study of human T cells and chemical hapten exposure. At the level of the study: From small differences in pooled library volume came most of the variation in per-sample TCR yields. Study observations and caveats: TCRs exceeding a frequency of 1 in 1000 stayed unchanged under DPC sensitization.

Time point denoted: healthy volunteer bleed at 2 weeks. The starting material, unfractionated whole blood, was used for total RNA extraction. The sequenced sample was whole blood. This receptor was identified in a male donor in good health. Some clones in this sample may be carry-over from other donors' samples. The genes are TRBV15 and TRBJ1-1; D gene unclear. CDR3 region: CATSRDRRAHRGLGTEAFF. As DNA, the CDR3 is TGTGCCACCAGCAGAGATCGGCGGGCCCATCGGGGTTTAGGCACTGAAGCTTTCTTT.